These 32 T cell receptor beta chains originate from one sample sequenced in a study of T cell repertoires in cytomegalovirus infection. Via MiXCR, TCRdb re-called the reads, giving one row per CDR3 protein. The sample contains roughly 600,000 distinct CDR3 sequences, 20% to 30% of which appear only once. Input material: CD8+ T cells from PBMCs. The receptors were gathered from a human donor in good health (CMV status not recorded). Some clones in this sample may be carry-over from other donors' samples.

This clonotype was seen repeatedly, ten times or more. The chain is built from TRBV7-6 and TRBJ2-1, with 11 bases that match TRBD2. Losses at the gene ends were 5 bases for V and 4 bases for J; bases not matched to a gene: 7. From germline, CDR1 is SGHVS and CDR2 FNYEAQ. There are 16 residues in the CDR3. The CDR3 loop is CASSQETSGEYNEQFF. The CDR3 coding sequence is TGTGCCAGCAGCCAAGAGACTAGCGGGGAGTACAATGAGCAGTTCTTC.

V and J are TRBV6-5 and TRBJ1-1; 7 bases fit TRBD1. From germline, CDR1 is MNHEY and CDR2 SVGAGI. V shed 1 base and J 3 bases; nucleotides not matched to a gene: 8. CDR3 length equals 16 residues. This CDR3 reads CASSYWTGTADTEAFF. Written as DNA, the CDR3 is TGTGCCAGCAGTTACTGGACCGGGACAGCCGACACTGAAGCTTTCTTT.

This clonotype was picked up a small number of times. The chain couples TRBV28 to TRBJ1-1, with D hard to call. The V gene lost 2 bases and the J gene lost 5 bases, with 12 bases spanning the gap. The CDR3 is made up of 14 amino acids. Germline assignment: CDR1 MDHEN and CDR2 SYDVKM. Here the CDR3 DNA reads TGTGCCAGCAGTTTAATCGGGAGCCAGACTGAAGCTTTCTTT. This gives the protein CASSLIGSQTEAFF.

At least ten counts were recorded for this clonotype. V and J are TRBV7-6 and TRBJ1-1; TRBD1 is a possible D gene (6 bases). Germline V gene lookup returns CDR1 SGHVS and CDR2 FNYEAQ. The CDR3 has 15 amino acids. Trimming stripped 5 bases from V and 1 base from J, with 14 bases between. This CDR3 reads CASSPQGGENTEAFF. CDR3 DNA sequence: TGTGCCAGCAGCCCCCAAGGGGGGGAGAACACTGAAGCTTTCTTT.

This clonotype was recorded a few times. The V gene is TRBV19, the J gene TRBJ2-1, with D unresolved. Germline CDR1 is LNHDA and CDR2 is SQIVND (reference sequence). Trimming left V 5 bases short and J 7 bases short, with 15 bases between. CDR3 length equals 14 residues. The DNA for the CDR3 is TGTGCCAGTAGTGAACTGCACACCTGGAATGAGCAGTTCTTC. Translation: CASSELHTWNEQFF.

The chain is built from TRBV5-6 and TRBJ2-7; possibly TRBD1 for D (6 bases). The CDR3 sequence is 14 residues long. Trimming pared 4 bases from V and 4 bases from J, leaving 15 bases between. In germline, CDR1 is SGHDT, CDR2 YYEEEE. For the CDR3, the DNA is TGTGCCAGCAGCCTGGGGGCAGGCGTATACGAGCAGTACTTC. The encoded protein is CASSLGAGVYEQYF.

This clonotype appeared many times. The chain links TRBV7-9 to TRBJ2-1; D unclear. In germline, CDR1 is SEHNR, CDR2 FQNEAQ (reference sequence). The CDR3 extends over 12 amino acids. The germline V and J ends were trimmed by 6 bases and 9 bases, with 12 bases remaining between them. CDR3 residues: CASREAATEQFF. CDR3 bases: TGTGCCAGCAGAGAGGCAGCTACTGAGCAGTTCTTC. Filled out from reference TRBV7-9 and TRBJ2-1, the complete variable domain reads DTGVSQNPRHKITKRGQNVTFRCDPISEHNRLYWYRQTLGQGPEFLTYFQNEAQLEKSRLLSDRFSAERPKGSFSTLEIQRTEQGDSAMYLCASREAATEQFFGPGTRLTVL.

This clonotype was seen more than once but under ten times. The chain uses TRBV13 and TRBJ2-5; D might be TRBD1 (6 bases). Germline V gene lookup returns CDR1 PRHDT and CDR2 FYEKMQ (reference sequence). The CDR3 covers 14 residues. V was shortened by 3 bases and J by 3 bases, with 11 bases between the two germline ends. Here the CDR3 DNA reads TGTGCCAGCAGCTTGCGACAGGCTGAAGAGACCCAGTACTTC. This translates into CASSLRQAEETQYF.

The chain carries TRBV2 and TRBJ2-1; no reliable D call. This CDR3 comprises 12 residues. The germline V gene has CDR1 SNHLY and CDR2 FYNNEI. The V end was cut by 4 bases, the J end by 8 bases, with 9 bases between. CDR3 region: CASSVLVDEQFF. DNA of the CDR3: TGTGCCAGCAGTGTTTTGGTCGATGAGCAGTTCTTC.

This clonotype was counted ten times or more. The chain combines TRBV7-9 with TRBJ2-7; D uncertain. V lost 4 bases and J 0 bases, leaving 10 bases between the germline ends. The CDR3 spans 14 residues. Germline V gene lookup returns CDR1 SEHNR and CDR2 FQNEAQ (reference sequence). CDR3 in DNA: TGTGCCAGCAGCTCCGACCTGAGCTCCTACGAGCAGTACTTC. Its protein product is CASSSDLSSYEQYF.

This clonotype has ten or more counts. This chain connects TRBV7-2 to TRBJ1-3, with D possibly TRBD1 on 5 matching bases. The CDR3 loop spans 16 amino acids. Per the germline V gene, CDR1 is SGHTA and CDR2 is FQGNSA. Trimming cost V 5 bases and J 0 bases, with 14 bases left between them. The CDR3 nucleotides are TGTGCCAGCAGCCTAGACAGTGACCTCTCTGGAAACACCATATATTTT. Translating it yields CASSLDSDLSGNTIYF. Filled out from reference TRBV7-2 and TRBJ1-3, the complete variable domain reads GAGVSQSPSNKVTEKGKDVELRCDPISGHTALYWYRQSLGQGLEFLIYFQGNSAPDKSGLPSDRFSAERTGGSVSTLTIQRTQQEDSAVYLCASSLDSDLSGNTIYFGEGSWLTVV.

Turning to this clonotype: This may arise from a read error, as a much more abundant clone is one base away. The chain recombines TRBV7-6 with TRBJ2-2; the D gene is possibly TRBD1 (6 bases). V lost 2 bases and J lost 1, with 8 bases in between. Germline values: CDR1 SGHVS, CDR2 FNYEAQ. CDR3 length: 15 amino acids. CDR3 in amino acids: CASSLIQGNTGELFF. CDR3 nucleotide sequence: TGTGCCAGCAGCTTAATACAGGGGAACACCGGGGAGCTGTTTTTT.

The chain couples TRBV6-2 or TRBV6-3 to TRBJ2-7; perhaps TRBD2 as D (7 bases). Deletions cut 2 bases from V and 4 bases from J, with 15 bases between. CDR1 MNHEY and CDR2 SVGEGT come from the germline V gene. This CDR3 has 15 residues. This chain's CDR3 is CASSYRGGVGYEQYV. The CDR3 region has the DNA TGTGCCAGCAGTTACAGGGGGGGCGTCGGTTACGAGCAGTACGTC.

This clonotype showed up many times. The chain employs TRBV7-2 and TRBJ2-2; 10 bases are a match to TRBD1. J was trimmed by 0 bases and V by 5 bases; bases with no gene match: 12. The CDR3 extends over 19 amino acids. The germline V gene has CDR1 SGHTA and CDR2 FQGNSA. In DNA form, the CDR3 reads TGTGCCAGCAGCCTTACCGGGACAGGGGACCCCGCGAACACCGGGGAGCTGTTTTTT. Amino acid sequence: CASSLTGTGDPANTGELFF.

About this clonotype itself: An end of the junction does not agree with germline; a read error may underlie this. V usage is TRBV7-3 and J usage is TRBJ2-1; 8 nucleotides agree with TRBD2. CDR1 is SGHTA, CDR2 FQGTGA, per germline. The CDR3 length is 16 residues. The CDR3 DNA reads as TGTGTCAGCAGCCTTCGGGGACTAGACTCCTACAATGAGCAGTTCTTC. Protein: CVSSLRGLDSYNEQFF.

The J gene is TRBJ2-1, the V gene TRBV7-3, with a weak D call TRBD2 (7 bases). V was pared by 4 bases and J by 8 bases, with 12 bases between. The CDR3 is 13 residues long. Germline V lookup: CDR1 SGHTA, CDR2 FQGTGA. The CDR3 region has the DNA TGTGCCAGCAGCTCCGGGGGGCCCCATGAGCAGTTCTTC. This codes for CASSSGGPHEQFF.

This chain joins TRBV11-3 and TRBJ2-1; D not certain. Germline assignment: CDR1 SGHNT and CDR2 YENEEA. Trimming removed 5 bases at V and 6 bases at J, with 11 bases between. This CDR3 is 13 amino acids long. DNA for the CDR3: TGTGCCAGCAGCCTTACACCCGGCAATGAGCAGTTCTTC. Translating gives CASSLTPGNEQFF.

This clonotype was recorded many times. The CDR3 sequence is CASSLLPRGGFLSGANVLTF. CDR3 nucleotides: TGTGCCAGCAGCTTGCTACCCCGGGGGGGTTTCCTCTCTGGGGCCAACGTCCTGACTTTC. The chain has TRBV5-4 and TRBJ2-6; 8 bases align to TRBD2. CDR1 and CDR2 from the germline V gene are SGHNT and YYREEE (reference sequence). This CDR3 is 20 amino acids long. Trimming cost V 1 base and J 0 bases; bases outside gene matches: 12.

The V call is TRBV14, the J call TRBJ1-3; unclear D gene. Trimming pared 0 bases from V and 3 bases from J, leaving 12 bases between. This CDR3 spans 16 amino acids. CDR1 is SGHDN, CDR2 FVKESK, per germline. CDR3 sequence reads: CASSQDRTDFGNTIYF. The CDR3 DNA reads TGTGCCAGCAGCCAAGATCGAACGGACTTTGGAAACACCATATATTTT.

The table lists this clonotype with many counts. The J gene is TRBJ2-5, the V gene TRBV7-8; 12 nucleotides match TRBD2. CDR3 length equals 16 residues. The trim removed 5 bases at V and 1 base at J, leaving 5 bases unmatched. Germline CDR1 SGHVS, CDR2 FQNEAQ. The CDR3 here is CASSRLAGELQETQYF. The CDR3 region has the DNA TGTGCCAGCAGCCGACTAGCGGGGGAACTCCAAGAGACCCAGTACTTC.

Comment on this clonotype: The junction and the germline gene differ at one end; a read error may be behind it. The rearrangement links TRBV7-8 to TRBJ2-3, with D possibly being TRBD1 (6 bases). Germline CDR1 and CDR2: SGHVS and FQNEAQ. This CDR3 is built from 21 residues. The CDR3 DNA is TGTGTCAGCAGCATAAGAGACTGGGGACACCAATTGGTTGACGGCACAGATACGCAGTATTTT. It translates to CVSSIRDWGHQLVDGTDTQYF. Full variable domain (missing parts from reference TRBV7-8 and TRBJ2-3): GAGVSQSPRYKVAKRGQDVALRCDPISGHVSLFWYQQALGQGPEFLTYFQNEAQLDKSGLPSDRFFAERPEGSVSTLKIQRTQQEDSAVYLCVSSIRDWGHQLVDGTDTQYFGPGTRLTVL.

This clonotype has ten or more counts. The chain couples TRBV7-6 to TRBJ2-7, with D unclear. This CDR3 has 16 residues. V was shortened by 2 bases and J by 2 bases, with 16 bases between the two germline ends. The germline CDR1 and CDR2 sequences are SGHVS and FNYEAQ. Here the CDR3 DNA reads TGTGCCAGCAGCTTAAGTATGGGTTTACTCGCCTACGAGCAGTACTTC. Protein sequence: CASSLSMGLLAYEQYF.

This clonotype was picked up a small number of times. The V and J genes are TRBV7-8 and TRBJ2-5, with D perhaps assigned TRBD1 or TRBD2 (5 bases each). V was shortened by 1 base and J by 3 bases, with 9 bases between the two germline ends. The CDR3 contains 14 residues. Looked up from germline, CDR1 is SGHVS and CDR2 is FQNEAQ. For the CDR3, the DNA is TGTGCCAGCAGCTTAGATGTGGGGGAAGAGACCCAGTACTTC. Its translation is CASSLDVGEETQYF.

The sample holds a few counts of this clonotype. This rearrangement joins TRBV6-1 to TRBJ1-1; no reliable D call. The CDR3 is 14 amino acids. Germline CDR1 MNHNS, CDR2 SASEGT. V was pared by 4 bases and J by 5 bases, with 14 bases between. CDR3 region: CASSGDRWRTEAFF. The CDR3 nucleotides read TGTGCCAGCAGTGGCGACCGGTGGCGGACTGAAGCTTTCTTT.

The CDR3 DNA sequence: TGCAGCGTTGAAGGGCTAGATAATGCAGATACGCAGTATTTT. Its protein is CSVEGLDNADTQYF. The chain carries TRBV29-1 and TRBJ2-3; D is undetermined. Germline V gene lookup returns CDR1 SQVTM and CDR2 ANQGSEA. There are 14 residues in the CDR3. V gave up 1 base and J gave up 4 bases, with 12 bases separating them.

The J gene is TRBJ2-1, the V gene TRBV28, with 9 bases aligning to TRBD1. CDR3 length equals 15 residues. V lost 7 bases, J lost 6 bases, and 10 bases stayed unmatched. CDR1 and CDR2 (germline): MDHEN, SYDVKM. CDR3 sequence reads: CASTHTGGLSNEQFF. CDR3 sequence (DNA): TGTGCCAGCACCCACACAGGGGGCTTATCCAATGAGCAGTTCTTC.

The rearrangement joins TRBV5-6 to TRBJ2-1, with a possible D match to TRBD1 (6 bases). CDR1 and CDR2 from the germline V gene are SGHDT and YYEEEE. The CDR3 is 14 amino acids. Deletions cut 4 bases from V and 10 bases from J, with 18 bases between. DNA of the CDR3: TGTGCCAGCAGCATGACTGCAGGGGTTGGAGAGCAGTTCTTC. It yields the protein CASSMTAGVGEQFF.

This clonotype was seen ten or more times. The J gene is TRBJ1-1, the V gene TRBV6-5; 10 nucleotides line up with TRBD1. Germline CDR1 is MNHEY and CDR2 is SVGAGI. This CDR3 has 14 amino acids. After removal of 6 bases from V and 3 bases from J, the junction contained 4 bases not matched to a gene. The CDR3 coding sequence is TGTGCCAGCAGGATGGACAGGGGGGACACTGAAGCTTTCTTT. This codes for CASRMDRGDTEAFF.

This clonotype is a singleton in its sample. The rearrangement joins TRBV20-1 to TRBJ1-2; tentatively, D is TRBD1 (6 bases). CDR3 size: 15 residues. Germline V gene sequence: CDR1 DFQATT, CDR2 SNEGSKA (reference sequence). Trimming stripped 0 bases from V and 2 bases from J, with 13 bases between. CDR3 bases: TGCAGTGCTAGAGACGGGACAAGCATAAACTATGGCTACACCTTC. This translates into CSARDGTSINYGYTF.

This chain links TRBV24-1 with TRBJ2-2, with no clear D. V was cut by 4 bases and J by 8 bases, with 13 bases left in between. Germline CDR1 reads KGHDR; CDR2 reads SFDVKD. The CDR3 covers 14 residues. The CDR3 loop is CATSESTPMGELFF. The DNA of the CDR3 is TGTGCCACCAGTGAATCTACACCGATGGGGGAGCTGTTTTTT.

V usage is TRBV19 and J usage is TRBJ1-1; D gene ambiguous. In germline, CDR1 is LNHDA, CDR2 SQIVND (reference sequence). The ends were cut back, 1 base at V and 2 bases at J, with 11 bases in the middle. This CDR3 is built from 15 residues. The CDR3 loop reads CASSIAGLDNTEAFF. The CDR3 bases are TGTGCCAGTAGTATAGCTGGTTTGGATAACACTGAAGCTTTCTTT.

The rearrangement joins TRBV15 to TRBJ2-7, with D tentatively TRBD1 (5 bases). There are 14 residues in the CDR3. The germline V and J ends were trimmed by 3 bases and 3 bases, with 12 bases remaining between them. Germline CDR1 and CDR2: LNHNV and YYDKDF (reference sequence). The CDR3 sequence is CATSRDISFYEQYF. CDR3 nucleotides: TGTGCCACCAGCAGGGACATTTCGTTCTACGAGCAGTACTTC.